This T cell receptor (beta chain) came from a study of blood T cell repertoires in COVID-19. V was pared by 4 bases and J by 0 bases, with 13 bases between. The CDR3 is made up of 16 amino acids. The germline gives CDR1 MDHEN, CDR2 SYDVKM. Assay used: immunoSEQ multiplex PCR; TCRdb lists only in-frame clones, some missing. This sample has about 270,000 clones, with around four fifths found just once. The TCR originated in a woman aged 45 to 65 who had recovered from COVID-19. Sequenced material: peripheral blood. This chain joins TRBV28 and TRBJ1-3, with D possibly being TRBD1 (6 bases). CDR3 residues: CASSSPQGSSGNTIYF. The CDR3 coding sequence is TGTGCCAGCAGTTCGCCACAGGGCAGCTCTGGAAACACCATATATTTT.